This is a list of T cell receptor beta chains from one sample in a study of shared clonotypes between healthy human individuals. The table came from immunoSEQ multiplex PCR; TCRdb's copy has only in-frame clones and leaves some out. The sample has approximately 940,000 clones, around three quarters seen once. The source material was memory CD4+ T cells sorted from blood. Receptors were obtained from a man aged 18 to 29 in good health. Each CDR3 is given with its conserved first and last residue. Fields, in order: clone size, J gene, V gene, D gene, CDR3 protein, CDR3 DNA. A D gene is named only where the DNA matches it firmly. Rows give clone size only sometimes, using once, few, many, or a class for an expanded clone.

- | TRBJ1-2 | TRBV19 | - | CASSLLDGYTF | TGTGCCAGTAGTTTACTTGATGGCTACACCTTC
- | TRBJ1-5 | TRBV7-2 | - | CASSLVTQVGNQPQHF | TGTGCCAGCAGCTTAGTGACACAGGTTGGGAATCAGCCCCAGCATTTT
- | TRBJ2-3 | TRBV30 | - | CAWMVGADTQYF | TGTGCCTGGATGGTGGGGGCAGATACGCAGTATTTT
- | TRBJ2-6 | TRBV10-3 | TRBD1 | CAISDWGTGGSGANVLTF | TGTGCCATCAGTGACTGGGGGACAGGGGGCTCTGGGGCCAACGTCCTGACTTTC
- | TRBJ1-4 | TRBV7-9 | TRBD1 | CASSPGTGFLEKLFF | TGTGCCAGCAGCCCCGGGACAGGGTTTCTTGAAAAACTGTTTTTT
- | TRBJ1-2 | TRBV9 | TRBD1 | CASSVDAQGDYGYTF | TGTGCCAGCAGCGTAGATGCGCAGGGGGACTATGGCTACACCTTC
- | TRBJ1-4 | TRBV28 | TRBD1 | CASSPTGTGNEKLFF | TGTGCCAGCAGTCCAACCGGGACAGGGAATGAAAAACTGTTTTTT
- | TRBJ2-3 | TRBV25-1 | TRBD1 | CASSTRTGGDTQYF | TGTGCCAGCAGTACGCGGACAGGCGGAGATACGCAGTATTTT
- | TRBJ2-3 | TRBV18 | TRBD1 | CASSSSGGLTDTQYF | TGTGCCAGCTCATCATCAGGGGGCCTCACAGATACGCAGTATTTT
- | TRBJ2-7 | TRBV7-9 | TRBD2 | CASSQGGADEQYF | TGTGCCAGCAGCCAGGGAGGGGCCGACGAGCAGTACTTC
- | TRBJ2-5 | TRBV5-6 | TRBD1 | CASSWTGQETQYF | TGTGCCAGCAGCTGGACAGGACAAGAGACCCAGTACTTC
- | TRBJ1-1 | TRBV5-1 | - | CASSLEGHPNTEAFF | TGCGCCAGCAGCTTGGAAGGACACCCGAACACTGAAGCTTTCTTT
- | TRBJ2-1 | TRBV30 | - | CAWSVVPNEQFF | TGTGCCTGGAGTGTTGTTCCTAATGAGCAGTTCTTC
- | TRBJ2-3 | TRBV5-1 | TRBD2 | CASFSGDSTDTQYF | TGCGCCAGCTTTAGCGGGGACAGCACAGATACGCAGTATTTT
once | TRBJ2-7 | TRBV4-1 | TRBD1 | CASSQEGIGQGTYEQYF | TGCGCCAGCAGCCAAGAGGGGATAGGACAGGGCACATACGAGCAGTACTTC
- | TRBJ1-1 | TRBV29-1 | - | CSGTRPPNTEAFF | TGCAGCGGTACGCGACCTCCGAACACTGAAGCTTTCTTT
once | TRBJ2-3 | TRBV7-9 | - | CASRRGGDTQYF | TGTGCCAGCAGAAGGGGTGGGGATACGCAGTATTTT
- | TRBJ1-6 | TRBV5-1 | TRBD1 | CATGTGAQNSPLHF | TGCGCCACAGGGACAGGGGCACAGAATTCACCCCTCCACTTT
- | TRBJ1-5 | TRBV6-5 | TRBD1 | CASSFRGNQPQHF | TGTGCCAGCAGTTTCAGGGGGAATCAGCCCCAGCATTTT
- | TRBJ2-7 | TRBV14 | - | CASSQDYNEQYF | TGTGCCAGCAGCCAAGATTACAACGAGCAGTACTTC
- | TRBJ2-7 | TRBV5-1 | TRBD1 | CASSLRTGGPSEQYF | TGCGCCAGCAGCTTGAGGACAGGGGGGCCTTCCGAGCAGTACTTC
- | TRBJ2-1 | TRBV29-1 | - | CSVGLGYEQFF | TGCAGCGTTGGCTTAGGGTATGAGCAGTTCTTC
few | TRBJ1-3 | TRBV7-2 | - | CASSLTAGSGNTIYF | TGTGCCAGCAGCTTAACGGCAGGGTCTGGAAACACCATATATTTT
once | TRBJ2-3 | TRBV6-6 | - | CASSLIQGTGTDTQYF | TGTGCCAGCAGTTTAATCCAGGGTACGGGGACAGATACGCAGTATTTT
- | TRBJ1-4 | TRBV9 | - | CASSTNRALGEKLFF | TGTGCCAGCAGCACCAACAGGGCCCTTGGGGAAAAACTGTTTTTT
- | TRBJ1-2 | TRBV28 | - | CASSLARAGYTF | TGTGCCAGCAGTTTAGCCAGGGCTGGCTACACCTTC
few | TRBJ1-1 | TRBV6-5 | - | CASSAGQSKNTEAFF | TGTGCCAGCAGTGCCGGTCAGTCCAAGAACACTGAAGCTTTCTTT
- | TRBJ1-5 | TRBV28 | - | CASSPGQWYQPQHF | TGTGCCAGCAGTCCAGGGCAGTGGTACCAGCCCCAGCATTTT
few | TRBJ2-7 | TRBV7-2 | TRBD2 | CASSLVGSGRDYEQYF | TGTGCCAGCAGCTTAGTCGGCAGCGGGAGGGACTACGAGCAGTACTTC